This TCR beta chain was observed in a study of CXCR3-negative and CXCR3-positive naive CD8 T cells. Findings and limits, study-wide: TRB CDR3 hydrophobicity was greater in CXCR3-positive naive cells than in CXCR3-negative naive cells.

For this clonotype: Its antigen is as yet unknown.

Germline loops: CDR1 MDHEN, CDR2 SYDVKM. This CDR3 is built from 19 residues. The authors prepared UMI-labeled TRB cDNA libraries by 5' RACE. TCRdb reprocessed the 5' RACE reads and stores each CDR3 protein as one record, lacking DNA. This specimen shows tens of thousands of distinct CDR3 sequences; the ten leading clones hold around 5%. The receptor's source is a human donor in good health. Some clones in this sample may be carry-over from other donors' samples. The sample taken for sequencing was naive CXCR3+ CD8+ T cells from blood. Subset noted: CD45RO-CCR7+CD27+CD95- naive CD8+ T cells expressing CXCR3 (TNR3+). V gene TRBV28 combines with J gene TRBJ2-3; TCRdb selects TRBD2, and the lack of DNA leaves this call unchecked. The chain's CDR3 is CASSLSLAGGPKDVDTQYF.